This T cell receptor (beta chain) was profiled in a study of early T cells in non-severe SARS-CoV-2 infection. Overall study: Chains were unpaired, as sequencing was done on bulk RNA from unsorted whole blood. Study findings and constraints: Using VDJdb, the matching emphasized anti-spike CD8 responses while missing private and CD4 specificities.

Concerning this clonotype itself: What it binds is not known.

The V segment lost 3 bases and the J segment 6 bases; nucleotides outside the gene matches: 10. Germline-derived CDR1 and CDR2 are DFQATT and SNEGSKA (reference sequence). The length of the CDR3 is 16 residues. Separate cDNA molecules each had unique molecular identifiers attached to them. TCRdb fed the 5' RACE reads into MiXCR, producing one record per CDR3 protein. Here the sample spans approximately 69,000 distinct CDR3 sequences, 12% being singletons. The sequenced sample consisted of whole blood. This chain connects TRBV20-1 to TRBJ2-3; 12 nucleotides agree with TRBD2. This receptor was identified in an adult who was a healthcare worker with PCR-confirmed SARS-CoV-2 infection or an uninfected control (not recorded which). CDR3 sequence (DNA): TGCAGTGCTAGTGTGACTAGCGGGAGTCCTAGGGATACGCAGTATTTT. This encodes CSASVTSGSPRDTQYF.